The entry below describes one T cell receptor (beta chain). Its target is unknown. TCRdb re-analysed the RT-PCR reads in MiXCR, keeping a single row per CDR3 protein. The sample carries roughly 500,000 distinct CDR3 sequences, about 25% recorded once. The data belong to a study of response to subunit inactivated influenza vaccine. Trimming took 10 bases from V and 5 from J; bases not matched to a gene: 6. The CDR3 length is 13 residues. Germline assignment: CDR1 MDHEN and CDR2 SYDVKM. General study points: Researchers suggested that each seasonal influenza vaccination recruits few new T cells.

The material sequenced was CD4+ T cells sorted from PBMCs, taken roughly 5 days after vaccination. This receptor was identified in a man aged 50-59 years who received an inactivated influenza vaccine. This chain connects TRBV28 to TRBJ2-3; 10 bases align to TRBD1. CDR3 sequence: CATRQGAEDTQYF. The CDR3 DNA reads as TGTGCCACCCGACAGGGGGCGGAAGATACGCAGTATTTT. Supplemented by reference TRBV28 and TRBJ2-3, the full variable domain reads DVKVTQSSRYLVKRTGEKVFLECVQDMDHENMFWYRQDPGLGLRLIYFSYDVKMKEKGDIPEGYSVSREKKERFSLILESASTNQTSMYLCATRQGAEDTQYFGPGTRLTVL.